The 22 T cell receptor beta chains below all came from one sample that was sequenced in a study of T cells after posttransplantation cyclophosphamide. Cells defined as naive were viable CD3+CD4+ or CD3+CD8+ and CCR7+CD45RA+CD45RO-CD95-CD27+CD28+. Clones were sequenced by immunoSEQ multiplex PCR, and TCRdb holds only the in-frame ones, with some missing. The sample contains over 20,000 clones, about 97% of which appear only once. The sequencing input was naive CD4+ T cells sorted from PBMCs. The receptors come from a middle-aged man in good health, CMV-negative, and a related stem cell transplant donor.

The CDR3 here is CASSSPPRDRGKTQYF. The CDR3 coding sequence is TGTGCCAGCAGCTCGCCACCCCGGGACAGGGGGAAGACCCAGTACTTC. This chain joins TRBV7-6 and TRBJ2-5, with TRBD1 matching 11 bases. Losses at the gene ends were 4 bases for V and 6 bases for J; bases not matched to a gene: 10. From germline, CDR1 is SGHVS and CDR2 FNYEAQ. This CDR3 spans 16 amino acids.

The chain recombines TRBV19 with TRBJ2-3; tentative D call: TRBD1 (6 bases). In germline, CDR1 is LNHDA, CDR2 SQIVND (reference sequence). The CDR3 has 13 residues. The V end was cut by 6 bases, the J end by 0 bases, with 7 bases between. CDR3 DNA sequence: TGTGCCAGTAGAGACAGGAGCACAGATACGCAGTATTTT. This sequence encodes CASRDRSTDTQYF.

The V and J genes are TRBV9 and TRBJ2-1; D remains unclear. This CDR3 comprises 15 residues. The germline V gene encodes CDR1 SGDLS and CDR2 YYNGEE. V was shortened by 4 bases and J by 0 bases, with 11 bases between the two germline ends. The CDR3 region has the DNA TGTGCCAGCAGCCTCACCGGTAGCTCCTACAATGAGCAGTTCTTC. It specifies CASSLTGSSYNEQFF.

The table lists this clone with a count of one. The rearrangement joins TRBV6-6 to TRBJ1-1; TRBD1 agrees at 7 bases. The J segment lost 10 bases and the V segment lost 6 bases, leaving 14 bases of the junction unmatched. This CDR3 region has 14 residues. Looked up from germline, CDR1 is MNHNY and CDR2 is SVGAGI (reference sequence). The CDR3 is CASSYPGQPSGAFF. The CDR3 DNA follows: TGTGCCAGCAGCTATCCGGGACAGCCATCAGGAGCTTTCTTT.

The rearrangement uses TRBV2 and TRBJ1-2; D perhaps matches TRBD1 (6 bases). The germline CDR1 and CDR2 sequences are SNHLY and FYNNEI. Trimming removed 7 bases from V and 8 bases from J, with 17 bases in between. This CDR3 contains 13 residues. CDR3 in DNA: TGTGCCAGCACCGGCACAGGGCTAGGAGGCTACACCTTC. It yields the protein CASTGTGLGGYTF.

V gene TRBV5-1 combines with J gene TRBJ1-2; 8 bases agree with TRBD1. The junction had 7 bases not matched to a gene; V was cut back by 3 bases and J by 6 bases. The germline V gene encodes CDR1 SGHRS and CDR2 YFSETQ. The CDR3 has 14 amino acids. CDR3 sequence (DNA): TGCGCCAGCAGCTACGAGACAGGGGTAAATGGCTACACCTTC. Residues: CASSYETGVNGYTF.

The chain links TRBV27 to TRBJ2-7; 9 bases line up with TRBD2. The CDR3 totals 15 residues. CDR1 and CDR2 (germline): MNHEY, SMNVEV (reference sequence). Trimming at V came to 5 bases and at J to 4 bases, leaving 9 bases not matched to a gene. The CDR3 DNA is TGTGCCAGCAGTACCAGTAGCGGGGGTTGGTACGAGCAGTACTTC. This gives the protein CASSTSSGGWYEQYF.

The rearrangement joins TRBV5-1 to TRBJ2-6; a possible D gene is TRBD1 (6 bases). The CDR3 spans 17 residues. The V gene lost 2 bases and the J gene lost 1 base, with 13 bases spanning the gap. The germline V gene encodes CDR1 SGHRS and CDR2 YFSETQ. The CDR3 nucleotides are TGCGCCAGCAGCTTAGCAGGGGTCCCTTCTGGGGCCAACGTCCTGACTTTC. Translation gives CASSLAGVPSGANVLTF. Supplemented by reference TRBV5-1 and TRBJ2-6, the full variable domain reads KAGVTQTPRYLIKTRGQQVTLSCSPISGHRSVSWYQQTPGQGLQFLFEYFSETQRNKGNFPGRFSGRQFSNSRSEMNVSTLELGDSALYLCASSLAGVPSGANVLTFGAGSRLTVL.

The J gene is TRBJ2-1, the V gene TRBV7-9; weak D call: TRBD1 (5 bases). Germline V gene sequence: CDR1 SEHNR, CDR2 FQNEAQ (reference sequence). The CDR3 has 15 amino acids. V was pared by 5 bases and J by 0 bases, with 11 bases between. The DNA for the CDR3 is TGTGCCAGCAGCCTACAGGTGAGCTCCTACAATGAGCAGTTCTTC. This sequence encodes CASSLQVSSYNEQFF. The whole variable domain, remainder taken from reference TRBV7-9 and TRBJ2-1, is DTGVSQNPRHKITKRGQNVTFRCDPISEHNRLYWYRQTLGQGPEFLTYFQNEAQLEKSRLLSDRFSAERPKGSFSTLEIQRTEQGDSAMYLCASSLQVSSYNEQFFGPGTRLTVL.

In the case of this clone: Other DNA sequences in the sample encode the same CDR3. This chain connects TRBV27 to TRBJ1-2; 8 bases match TRBD1. V gave up 5 bases and J gave up 5 bases; unmatched junction bases: 10. The CDR3 totals 15 residues. Germline-derived CDR1 and CDR2 are MNHEY and SMNVEV (reference sequence). Written as DNA, the CDR3 is TGTGCCAGCAGTCCCCGCCCCGGGACAGGTTATGGCTACACCTTC. The encoded protein is CASSPRPGTGYGYTF.

This chain connects TRBV5-1 to TRBJ1-1, with 12 bases aligning to TRBD1. The CDR3 length is 14 residues. The germline CDR1 and CDR2 sequences are SGHRS and YFSETQ. Germline trimming cut 5 bases from V and 5 bases from J; bases unmatched to any gene: 4. CDR3 loop: CASRGQGADTEAFF. CDR3 sequence (DNA): TGCGCCAGCAGGGGACAGGGGGCGGATACTGAAGCTTTCTTT.

The chain joins TRBV9 to TRBJ2-3; D remains ambiguous. The CDR3 spans 14 residues. Trimming stripped 7 bases from V and 1 base from J, with 13 bases between. Germline lookup yields CDR1 SGDLS and CDR2 YYNGEE. The CDR3 protein is CASQSPSRTDTQYF. CDR3 coding DNA: TGTGCCAGCCAGTCCCCCTCTCGCACAGATACGCAGTATTTT.

The genes are TRBV7-2 and TRBJ2-3; the D gene is possibly TRBD2 (5 bases). CDR1 and CDR2 (germline): SGHTA, FQGNSA. Trimming removed 1 base from V and 2 bases from J, with 10 bases in between. The CDR3 totals 15 residues. CDR3 sequence: CASSLEWEHTDTQYF. The CDR3, as DNA: TGTGCCAGCAGCTTAGAGTGGGAGCACACAGATACGCAGTATTTT.

V and J are TRBV4-1 and TRBJ2-7; 9 positions match TRBD1. Germline assignment: CDR1 MGHRA and CDR2 YSYEKL. This CDR3 is 15 amino acids long. Unmatched junction bases numbered 9, after V lost 3 bases and J lost 6 bases. This CDR3 is CASSQGQGPFPEQYF. The CDR3 DNA sequence: TGCGCCAGCAGCCAGGGACAGGGCCCTTTCCCCGAGCAGTACTTC.

The chain carries TRBV19 and TRBJ2-3; tentatively, D is TRBD2 (6 bases). The CDR3 is 13 residues long. V dropped 3 bases and J dropped 3 bases, with 7 bases sitting between them. Germline CDR1 reads LNHDA; CDR2 reads SQIVND (reference sequence). Written as DNA, the CDR3 is TGTGCCAGTAGTATCCGGGGGACAGATACGCAGTATTTT. This codes for CASSIRGTDTQYF.

V and J are TRBV7-2 and TRBJ1-2; no reliable D call. Germline values: CDR1 SGHTA, CDR2 FQGNSA. The CDR3 spans 15 residues. The V end was cut by 0 bases, the J end by 2 bases, with 10 bases between. The CDR3: CASSLAGQPNYGYTF. DNA of the CDR3: TGTGCCAGCAGCTTAGCTGGGCAGCCCAACTATGGCTACACCTTC.

This clone appeared once. This rearrangement joins TRBV27 to TRBJ1-2, with D perhaps matching TRBD1 (6 bases). V was pared by 4 bases and J by 8 bases, with 11 bases between. CDR1 is MNHEY and CDR2 is SMNVEV in the germline V gene (reference sequence). The CDR3 totals 12 residues. The CDR3 sequence is CASSSTGRGYTF. In nucleotides, the CDR3 is TGTGCCAGCAGTTCCACAGGGCGCGGCTACACCTTC.

The V and J genes are TRBV6-5 and TRBJ2-5; TRBD2 is a possible D gene (6 bases). The CDR3 consists of 15 residues. Germline CDR1 MNHEY, CDR2 SVGAGI. V shed 2 bases and J shed 0 bases, with 10 bases lying between them. The CDR3 region is CASSYGPGDQETQYF. Here the CDR3 DNA reads TGTGCCAGCAGTTACGGTCCGGGAGACCAAGAGACCCAGTACTTC.

V is TRBV5-4 and J is TRBJ1-1; weak D call: TRBD1 (5 bases). Per germline, CDR1 SGHNT and CDR2 YYREEE (reference sequence). The CDR3 loop spans 14 amino acids. V gave up 7 bases and J gave up 0 bases, with 13 bases separating them. CDR3 protein: CASGDRRMNTEAFF. For the CDR3, the DNA is TGTGCCAGCGGCGACAGAAGAATGAACACTGAAGCTTTCTTT.

The rearrangement uses TRBV5-1 and TRBJ1-1; 10 positions match TRBD1. V lost 4 bases, J lost 5 bases, and 11 bases stayed unmatched. Germline V lookup: CDR1 SGHRS, CDR2 YFSETQ. The CDR3 is made up of 16 amino acids. CDR3: CASSLRQGASGTEAFF. CDR3 in DNA: TGCGCCAGCAGCCTACGACAGGGGGCGAGTGGGACTGAAGCTTTCTTT.

Written as DNA, the CDR3 is TGTGCCAGCAGTTGGAGCGGGAGGGCTCTGGGGGAGACCCAGTACTTC. Translating it yields CASSWSGRALGETQYF. The V call is TRBV6-6, the J call TRBJ2-5; 10 nucleotides align to TRBD2. Germline lookup yields CDR1 MNHNY and CDR2 SVGAGI (reference sequence). The CDR3 runs 16 residues. V shed 4 bases and J 5 bases; nucleotides not matched to a gene: 10.

V is TRBV7-9 and J is TRBJ1-5; TRBD1 aligns across 8 bases. The CDR3 is made up of 13 amino acids. Trimming cost V 5 bases and J 4 bases; bases outside gene matches: 1. Germline V gene sequence: CDR1 SEHNR, CDR2 FQNEAQ (reference sequence). In DNA form, the CDR3 reads TGTGCCAGCAGCAGACAGGGGAATCAGCCCCAGCATTTT. Its protein is CASSRQGNQPQHF.